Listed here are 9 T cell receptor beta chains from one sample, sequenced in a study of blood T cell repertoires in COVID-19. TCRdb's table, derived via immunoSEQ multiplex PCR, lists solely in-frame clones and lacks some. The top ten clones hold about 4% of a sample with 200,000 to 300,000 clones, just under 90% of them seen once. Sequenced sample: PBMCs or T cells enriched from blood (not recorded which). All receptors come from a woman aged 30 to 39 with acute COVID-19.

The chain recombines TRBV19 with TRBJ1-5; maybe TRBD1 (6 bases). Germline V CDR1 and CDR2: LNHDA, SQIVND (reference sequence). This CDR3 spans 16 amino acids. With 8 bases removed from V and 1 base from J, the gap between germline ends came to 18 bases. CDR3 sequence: CASGATGFPSNQPQHF. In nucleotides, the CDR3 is TGTGCCAGTGGGGCCACAGGGTTCCCCAGCAATCAGCCCCAGCATTTT.

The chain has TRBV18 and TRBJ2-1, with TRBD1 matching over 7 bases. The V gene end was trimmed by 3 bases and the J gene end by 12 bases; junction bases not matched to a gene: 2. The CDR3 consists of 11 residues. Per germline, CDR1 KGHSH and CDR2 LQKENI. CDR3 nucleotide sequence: TGTGCCAGCTCACCTGGGACAGCGCAGTTCTTC. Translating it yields CASSPGTAQFF.

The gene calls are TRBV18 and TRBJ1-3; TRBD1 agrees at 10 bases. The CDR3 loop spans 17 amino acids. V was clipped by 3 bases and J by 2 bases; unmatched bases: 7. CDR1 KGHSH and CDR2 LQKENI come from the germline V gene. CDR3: CASSPWLGQGTGNTIYF. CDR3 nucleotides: TGTGCCAGCTCACCTTGGCTGGGACAGGGGACTGGAAACACCATATATTTT.

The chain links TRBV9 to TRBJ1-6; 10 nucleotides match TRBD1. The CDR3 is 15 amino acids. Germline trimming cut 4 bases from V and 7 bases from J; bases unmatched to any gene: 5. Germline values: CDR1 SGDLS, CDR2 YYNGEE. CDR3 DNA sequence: TGTGCCAGCAGCCTGGGGACAGGGGAGAATTCACCCCTCCACTTT. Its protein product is CASSLGTGENSPLHF. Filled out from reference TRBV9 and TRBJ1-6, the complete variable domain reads DSGVTQTPKHLITATGQRVTLRCSPRSGDLSVYWYQQSLDQGLQFLIQYYNGEERAKGNILERFSAQQFPDLHSELNLSSLELGDSALYFCASSLGTGENSPLHFGNGTRLTVT.

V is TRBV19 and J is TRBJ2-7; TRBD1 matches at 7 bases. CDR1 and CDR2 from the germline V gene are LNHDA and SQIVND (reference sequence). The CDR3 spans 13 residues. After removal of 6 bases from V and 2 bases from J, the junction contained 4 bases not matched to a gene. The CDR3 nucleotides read TGTGCCAGTAGCCCGACAGGGCCCTACGAGCAGTACTTC. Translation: CASSPTGPYEQYF.

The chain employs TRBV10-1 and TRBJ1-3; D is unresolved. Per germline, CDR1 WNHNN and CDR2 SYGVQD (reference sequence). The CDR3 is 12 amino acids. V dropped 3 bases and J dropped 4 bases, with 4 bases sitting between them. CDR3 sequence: CASSDQGNTIYF. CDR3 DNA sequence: TGCGCCAGCAGTGACCAAGGAAACACCATATATTTT.

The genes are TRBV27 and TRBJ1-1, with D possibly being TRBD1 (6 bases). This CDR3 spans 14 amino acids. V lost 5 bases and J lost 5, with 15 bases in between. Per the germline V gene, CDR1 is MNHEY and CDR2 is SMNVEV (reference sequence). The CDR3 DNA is TGTGCCAGCAGTCCAGGGCAGGGGTTTACTGAAGCTTTCTTT. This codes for CASSPGQGFTEAFF.

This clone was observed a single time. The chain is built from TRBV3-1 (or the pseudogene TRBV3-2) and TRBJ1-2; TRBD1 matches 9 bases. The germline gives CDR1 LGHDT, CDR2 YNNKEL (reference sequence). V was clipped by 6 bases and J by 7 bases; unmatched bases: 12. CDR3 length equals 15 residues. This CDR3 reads CASSYPPGQGFGYTF. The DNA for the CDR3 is TGTGCCAGCAGTTATCCCCCGGGACAGGGATTTGGCTACACCTTC.

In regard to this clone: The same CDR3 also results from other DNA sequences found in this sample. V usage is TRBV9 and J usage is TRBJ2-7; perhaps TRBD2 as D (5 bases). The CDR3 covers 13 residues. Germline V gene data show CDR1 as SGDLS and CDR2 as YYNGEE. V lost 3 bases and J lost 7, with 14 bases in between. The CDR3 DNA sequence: TGTGCCAGCAGCGAGCAACAGTCGGGGGAGCAGTACTTC. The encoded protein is CASSEQQSGEQYF.